Listed here are 9 T cell receptor beta chains from one sample, sequenced in a study of cytomegalovirus exposure and HLA in healthy donors. PCR was performed using 60 Vbeta and 13 Jbeta primers. Assay used: immunoSEQ multiplex PCR; TCRdb lists only in-frame clones, some missing. The sample holds under 200,000 clones; just over 75% are singletons and the top ten take about 1.9%. The sequenced sample was PBMCs. The receptors were gathered from a man under 40 in good health and CMV-seronegative.

The V and J genes are TRBV29-1 and TRBJ2-7, with 14 nucleotides matching TRBD2. The germline gives CDR1 SQVTM, CDR2 ANQGSEA. The CDR3 covers 12 residues. The junction had 6 bases not matched to a gene; V was cut back by 4 bases and J by 13 bases. The CDR3 is CSVAGLAGVRYF. In DNA, the CDR3 is TGCAGCGTTGCGGGACTAGCGGGAGTAAGATACTTC.

Only one count was recorded for this clone. The chain is built from TRBV15 and TRBJ1-1; TRBD1 is a possible D gene (5 bases). The CDR3 totals 11 residues. Trimming cost V 2 bases and J 7 bases, with 5 bases left between them. Germline loops: CDR1 LNHNV, CDR2 YYDKDF (reference sequence). The CDR3 bases are TGTGCCACCAGCAGAACAGGTGAAGCTTTCTTT. It specifies CATSRTGEAFF.

This rearrangement joins TRBV7-7 to TRBJ2-1; 11 nucleotides align to TRBD2. The J segment lost 8 bases and the V segment lost 5 bases, leaving 8 bases of the junction unmatched. The length of the CDR3 is 15 residues. Germline V lookup: CDR1 SSHAT, CDR2 FNYEAQ (reference sequence). The CDR3 bases are TGTGCCAGCAGCGAGCTAGCGGGAGGAGGCGATGAGCAGTTCTTC. This codes for CASSELAGGGDEQFF. The full variable domain, with the rest looked up from reference TRBV7-7 and TRBJ2-1, is GAGVSQSPRYKVTKRGQDVTLRCDPISSHATLYWYQQALGQGPEFLTYFNYEAQPDKSGLPSDRFSAERPEGSISTLTIQRTEQRDSAMYRCASSELAGGGDEQFFGPGTRLTVL.

The genes are TRBV5-6 and TRBJ2-1; TRBD2 aligns across 7 bases. Trimming at V came to 0 bases and at J to 6 bases, leaving 9 bases not matched to a gene. This CDR3 is built from 16 residues. CDR1 is SGHDT and CDR2 is YYEEEE in the germline V gene. In DNA, the CDR3 is TGTGCCAGCAGCTTGGTGCCTAGCGGAAATCTCAATGAGCAGTTCTTC. Its protein product is CASSLVPSGNLNEQFF. Supplemented by reference TRBV5-6 and TRBJ2-1, the full variable domain reads DAGVTQSPTHLIKTRGQQVTLRCSPKSGHDTVSWYQQALGQGPQFIFQYYEEEERQRGNFPDRFSGHQFPNYSSELNVNALLLGDSALYLCASSLVPSGNLNEQFFGPGTRLTVL.

In DNA, the CDR3 is TGTGCCAGTAGTATCTCGAGCCTCATGAACACTGAAGCTTTCTTT. Its translation is CASSISSLMNTEAFF. This chain links TRBV19 with TRBJ1-1; D is undetermined. V lost 3 bases to trimming and J lost 0 bases, with 11 bases between them. The CDR3 sequence is 15 residues long. The germline V gene has CDR1 LNHDA and CDR2 SQIVND (reference sequence).

This clone was counted only a few times. V gene TRBV9 combines with J gene TRBJ2-1; D possibly corresponds to TRBD2 (5 bases). CDR1 and CDR2 from the germline V gene are SGDLS and YYNGEE. V lost 0 bases, J lost 12 bases, and 13 bases lay in between. This CDR3 is 13 amino acids long. The DNA for the CDR3 is TGTGCCAGCAGCGTAGACGAGGAACGGGGGCAGTTCTTC. Its protein product is CASSVDEERGQFF. Drawing the rest from reference TRBV9 and TRBJ2-1, the complete variable domain is DSGVTQTPKHLITATGQRVTLRCSPRSGDLSVYWYQQSLDQGLQFLIQYYNGEERAKGNILERFSAQQFPDLHSELNLSSLELGDSALYFCASSVDEERGQFFGPGTRLTVL.

This sequence joins TRBV6-6 and TRBJ2-1; D remains unclear. Germline CDR1 MNHNY, CDR2 SVGAGI (reference sequence). The CDR3 covers 16 residues. Trimming left V 0 bases short and J 0 bases short, with 9 bases between. The CDR3 sequence is CASSYSSQASYNEQFF. For the CDR3, the DNA is TGTGCCAGCAGTTACTCGAGCCAGGCCTCCTACAATGAGCAGTTCTTC.

The gene calls are TRBV25-1 and TRBJ2-3; TRBD1 matches at 8 bases. Germline trimming cut 5 bases from V and 4 bases from J; bases unmatched to any gene: 2. The germline V gene encodes CDR1 MGHDK and CDR2 SYGVNS. The CDR3 loop spans 13 amino acids. The CDR3 reads CASSKTGADTQYF. CDR3 DNA sequence: TGTGCCAGCAGTAAGACAGGGGCAGATACGCAGTATTTT.

This rearrangement joins TRBV6-6 to TRBJ2-7; D is uncertain. CDR3 length: 12 amino acids. CDR1 MNHNY and CDR2 SVGAGI come from the germline V gene (reference sequence). V lost 5 bases to trimming and J lost 5 bases, with 10 bases between them. The CDR3 DNA reads as TGTGCCAGCAGTCCCGCCGGTGACGAGCAGTACTTC. Translated: CASSPAGDEQYF.